Each of the 21 T cell receptor beta chains below was sequenced from the same sample in a study of cytotoxic CD8 clonotypes in ibrutinib-treated CLL (dated by TCRdb to the early 2020s). Libraries were built with the immunoSEQ multiplex PCR assay. TCRdb stores this immuneACCESS table with in-frame sequences only. Part of the clones is absent; in the studies checked, under half of the shortfall reflects unresolved V genes, and no reason is known for the rest. The sample records just over 65,000 clones, approximately 71% of which are singletons. Jointly, the top ten make up approximately 5% of the sample. What the time point label conveys for this sample: 12 to 13 months on ibrutinib. The starting material was PBMCs, obtained after 12 months of ibrutinib treatment. These receptors all stem from a human donor with chronic lymphocytic leukemia.

V and J are TRBV28 and TRBJ2-2; D is possibly TRBD2 (5 bases). Germline V CDR1 and CDR2: MDHEN, SYDVKM. This CDR3 region has 15 residues. The V end was cut by 5 bases, the J end by 2 bases, with 12 bases between. CDR3 nucleotide sequence: TGTGCCAGCAGTAAGAGGGTCAGAAACACCGGGGAGCTGTTTTTT. This codes for CASSKRVRNTGELFF. Together with reference TRBV28 and TRBJ2-2, the CDR3 gives the full variable domain: DVKVTQSSRYLVKRTGEKVFLECVQDMDHENMFWYRQDPGLGLRLIYFSYDVKMKEKGDIPEGYSVSREKKERFSLILESASTNQTSMYLCASSKRVRNTGELFFGEGSRLTVL.

The rearrangement joins TRBV9 to TRBJ2-5; 7 bases are a match to TRBD2. V dropped 9 bases and J dropped 2; count of bases not matched to a gene: 10. CDR3 length equals 14 residues. Looked up from germline, CDR1 is SGDLS and CDR2 is YYNGEE. DNA for the CDR3: TGTGCCACTAATGGGGGGGACTGGCAAGAGACCCAGTACTTC. It encodes CATNGGDWQETQYF.

The V and J genes are TRBV27 and TRBJ1-5, with TRBD1 matching over 12 bases. V trimming: 7 bases; J trimming: 1 base; junction bases outside the gene matches: 14. This CDR3 has 19 residues. The V gene's germline CDR1 is MNHEY and CDR2 SMNVEV (reference sequence). In DNA, the CDR3 is TGTGCCAGCAATGCTTTTGGGACAGGGGGCCGGGGGAGCAATCAGCCCCAGCATTTT. Translating it yields CASNAFGTGGRGSNQPQHF.

The chain recombines TRBV6-1 with TRBJ2-5, with 10 bases that match TRBD1. V shed 5 bases and J 2 bases; nucleotides not matched to a gene: 2. The CDR3 has 14 residues. The germline V gene has CDR1 MNHNS and CDR2 SASEGT. This chain's CDR3 is CASSWGQGQETQYF. Here the CDR3 DNA reads TGTGCCAGCAGTTGGGGACAGGGGCAAGAGACCCAGTACTTC.

This clone showed up just a few times. This sequence joins TRBV5-6 and TRBJ1-1, with no clear D. The CDR3 contains 13 residues. The V and J ends lost 4 bases and 3 bases respectively, with 10 bases between them. Germline V gene sequence: CDR1 SGHDT, CDR2 YYEEEE. Written as DNA, the CDR3 is TGTGCCAGCAGCCCTTTGAGAGACACTGAAGCTTTCTTT. It is translated as CASSPLRDTEAFF.

The chain uses TRBV7-9 and TRBJ1-1; 7 nucleotides align to TRBD1. With V trimmed by 7 bases and J by 1 base, 9 bases remained unmatched. The V gene's germline CDR1 is SEHNR and CDR2 FQNEAQ (reference sequence). This CDR3 has 15 residues. CDR3 nucleotides: TGTGCCAGCACCTCCCTAGGGACAGCGAACACTGAAGCTTTCTTT. Translated, it gives CASTSLGTANTEAFF.

The V call is TRBV4-3, the J call TRBJ1-3, with D hard to call. Germline V gene sequence: CDR1 LGHNA, CDR2 YSLEER. The CDR3 is made up of 13 amino acids. The ends were cut back, 3 bases at V and 2 bases at J, with 5 bases in the middle. The CDR3 DNA reads TGCGCCAGCAGCCAGACAACTGGAAACACCATATATTTT. This sequence encodes CASSQTTGNTIYF.

This chain connects TRBV6-5 to TRBJ1-2; D remains unclear. Germline CDR1 MNHEY, CDR2 SVGAGI. Deletions cut 0 bases from V and 5 bases from J, with 7 bases between. This CDR3 comprises 13 residues. CDR3 region: CASSYSSEYGYTF. The CDR3 bases are TGTGCCAGCAGTTACTCATCGGAGTATGGCTACACCTTC.

The chain employs TRBV7-6 and TRBJ1-4, with a tentative D call TRBD1 (5 bases). The ends were cut back, 5 bases at V and 3 bases at J, with 13 bases in the middle. CDR1 and CDR2 (germline): SGHVS, FNYEAQ. The CDR3 spans 15 residues. In DNA, the CDR3 is TGTGCCAGCAGCACCACCGGGGCGCCTAATGAAAAACTGTTTTTT. This translates into CASSTTGAPNEKLFF.

The chain joins TRBV19 to TRBJ1-2; D ambiguous. The CDR3 is 13 residues long. The germline CDR1 and CDR2 sequences are LNHDA and SQIVND (reference sequence). Trimming took off 3 bases at V and 5 bases at J, with 10 bases between the two ends. CDR3 amino acids: CASSIGPTYGYTF. CDR3 in DNA: TGTGCCAGTAGTATCGGACCCACGTATGGCTACACCTTC.

This clone was detected a few times. This chain links TRBV5-6 with TRBJ2-3; 7 nucleotides align to TRBD2. Trimming at V came to 4 bases and at J to 5 bases, leaving 4 bases not matched to a gene. Germline V gene data show CDR1 as SGHDT and CDR2 as YYEEEE. CDR3 length equals 13 residues. CDR3 DNA sequence: TGTGCCAGCAGCCCCGCTAGCGGAGATACGCAGTATTTT. It codes for CASSPASGDTQYF.

The J gene is TRBJ2-2, the V gene TRBV5-4, with 8 bases lining up with TRBD1. CDR3 length equals 15 residues. Germline CDR1 is SGHNT and CDR2 is YYREEE (reference sequence). J lost 5 bases, V lost 4 bases, and 7 bases had no gene match. Here the CDR3 reads CASSPGQGRTGELFF. CDR3 DNA: TGTGCCAGCAGCCCAGGACAGGGTCGGACCGGGGAGCTGTTTTTT.

This clone has just a few counts. The gene calls are TRBV5-5 and TRBJ1-5; tentatively, D is TRBD1 (5 bases). Germline assignment: CDR1 SGHKS and CDR2 YYEKEE (reference sequence). The CDR3 covers 14 residues. V was pared by 4 bases and J by 2 bases, with 10 bases between. The DNA of the CDR3 is TGTGCCAGCAGCCCCTGGGACGGCAATCAGCCCCAGCATTTT. Translating it yields CASSPWDGNQPQHF.

The chain uses TRBV7-3 and TRBJ2-5; tentatively, D is TRBD1 (6 bases). Trimming cost V 0 bases and J 2 bases, with 10 bases left between them. Germline lookup yields CDR1 SGHTA and CDR2 FQGTGA. The CDR3 totals 15 residues. DNA of the CDR3: TGTGCCAGCAGCTTAACCGCAGGGGCTCAAGAGACCCAGTACTTC. Amino acids: CASSLTAGAQETQYF.

The chain carries TRBV30 and TRBJ2-7; 10 bases align to TRBD1. V trimming: 5 bases; J trimming: 1 base; junction bases outside the gene matches: 8. This CDR3 is built from 15 residues. Germline CDR1 reads GTSNPN; CDR2 reads SVGIG (reference sequence). The CDR3 DNA is TGTGCCTGGTCCCCGGGGACAGGGGAGTCCTACGAGCAGTACTTC. This codes for CAWSPGTGESYEQYF.

This chain links TRBV6-5 with TRBJ1-6; D unresolved. Germline V gene sequence: CDR1 MNHEY, CDR2 SVGAGI. V was trimmed by 4 bases and J by 3 bases, leaving 13 bases between them. The CDR3 extends over 16 amino acids. The CDR3: CASSSGTRVYNSPLHF. In DNA, the CDR3 is TGTGCCAGCAGTTCCGGAACCCGGGTCTATAATTCACCCCTCCACTTT.

This chain links TRBV5-8 with TRBJ2-5; D perhaps matches TRBD2 (5 bases). Per the germline V gene, CDR1 is SGHTS and CDR2 is YDEGEE. V dropped 6 bases and J dropped 5 bases, with 14 bases sitting between them. This CDR3 has 13 amino acids. The CDR3 here is CASTLAGSETQYF. The CDR3 DNA sequence: TGTGCCAGCACCCTGGCGGGCTCTGAGACCCAGTACTTC.

This rearrangement joins TRBV20-1 to TRBJ1-2; D remains unclear. The V gene lost 8 bases and the J gene lost 8 bases, with 9 bases spanning the gap. Germline CDR1 reads DFQATT; CDR2 reads SNEGSKA (reference sequence). The CDR3 is 9 residues long. In DNA, the CDR3 is TGCAGTCGGGGTAACGGCTACACCTTC. Protein sequence: CSRGNGYTF.

This clone was counted between two and nine times. J is TRBJ2-7 and V is TRBV4-3, with a weak D call TRBD1 (5 bases). The CDR3 loop spans 13 amino acids. Deletions cut 0 bases from V and 4 bases from J, with 7 bases between. CDR1 and CDR2 from the germline V gene are LGHNA and YSLEER. The CDR3 nucleotides are TGCGCCAGCAGCCAAGAACGACAGTACGAGCAGTACTTC. It translates to CASSQERQYEQYF.

This clone has more than one count but fewer than ten. This chain connects TRBV6-5 to TRBJ1-2; TRBD1 matches 10 bases. CDR1 is MNHEY and CDR2 is SVGAGI in the germline V gene. This CDR3 comprises 14 residues. The V segment lost 6 bases and the J segment 2 bases; nucleotides outside the gene matches: 3. The CDR3 DNA follows: TGTGCCAGCAGCCGGACAGGGGGGAACTATGGCTACACCTTC. This sequence encodes CASSRTGGNYGYTF.

This clone was picked up a small number of times. The V and J genes are TRBV10-3 and TRBJ2-2; the match to TRBD2 covers 9 bases. CDR1 ENHRY and CDR2 SYGVKD come from the germline V gene. This CDR3 is 15 amino acids long. V shed 11 bases and J 5 bases; nucleotides not matched to a gene: 12. The CDR3 DNA follows: TGTGCCTCCGCAGGTAGCGGGGGAGGGACCGGGGAGCTGTTTTTT. The encoded protein is CASAGSGGGTGELFF.